Described below is a single T cell receptor (beta chain) sequence and its context. This CDR3 is built from 17 residues. V dropped 4 bases and J dropped 4; count of bases not matched to a gene: 14. The V gene's germline CDR1 is MDHEN and CDR2 SYDVKM. TRB rearrangements spanning V, D and J were amplified using mixed TRB-A/B primers. TCRdb reprocessed the multiplex PCR reads with MiXCR, giving one entry per CDR3 protein. The sample includes about 6,700 distinct CDR3 sequences, about 56% of them seen just once. This sample was taken from a study of T cell repertoires in aging, cancer and after chemotherapy. Amplification of TCR beta used genomic DNA extracted from peripheral blood.

The sequence was obtained from a human donor with a solid tumor. This chain links TRBV28 with TRBJ2-7; TRBD1 matches at 9 bases. The specimen sequenced was blood. The CDR3 DNA sequence: TGTGCCAGCAGTTCCTACCTCCGGGACAGGGCTGTGTACGAGCAGTACTTC. The encoded protein is CASSSYLRDRAVYEQYF.